The TCR beta chain described here comes from a study of blood T cells in healthy people across ages. In each sample, at least 6.5 million PBMCs were isolated. The germline CDR1 and CDR2 sequences are MNHEY and SMNVEV (reference sequence). This CDR3 contains 13 residues. The V end lost 4 bases, the J end lost 9 bases, and 13 bases lay between the germline ends. Points from the study as a whole: Both naive CD4+ cell counts and diversity were greater in long-lived donors than in aged donors. Diversity estimated from one million T cells was considered an underestimate.

The table lists this clonotype with a few counts. Its target is not known. PCR was performed a second time for about 7 to 12 cycles using a sample-barcoded 5' primer and a J-beta primer mix. Each sample provided no less than 2.5 million CDR3-containing paired-end reads. TCRdb analysed the 5' RACE reads with MiXCR anew, one entry per CDR3 protein. Of 850,000 to 1,000,000 distinct CDR3 sequences detected, 45% to 50% appear once; the ten largest clones hold 13%. This TCR derives from a young man in good health. The material sequenced was blood. The V call is TRBV27, the J call TRBJ2-1; D is possibly TRBD1 or TRBD2 (5 bases each). The CDR3 DNA is TGTGCCAGCAGTTCACTAGGGGCAGGTGAGCAGTTCTTC. This encodes CASSSLGAGEQFF.